Below are 19 T cell receptor beta chains sequenced from a single sample in a study of T cell changes during pregnancy in multiple sclerosis. Clones were read by immunoSEQ multiplex PCR, and TCRdb kept only the in-frame ones, dropping some. The sample holds more than 55,000 clones, about 92% seen once. Sequencing used peripheral blood, obtained in the first trimester of pregnancy. The receptors shown here come from a female donor with multiple sclerosis, enrolled in a pregnancy study.

V and J are TRBV7-2 and TRBJ2-7, with 11 bases aligning to TRBD2. CDR1 and CDR2 (germline): SGHTA, FQGNSA. Trimming at V came to 2 bases and at J to 0 bases, leaving 6 bases not matched to a gene. The CDR3 totals 17 residues. CDR3: CASSLSASGGSSYEQYF. CDR3 nucleotide sequence: TGTGCCAGCAGCTTATCAGCTAGCGGGGGGTCCTCCTACGAGCAGTACTTC.

The V gene is TRBV9, the J gene TRBJ1-2, with 7 bases identical to TRBD1. J was trimmed by 8 bases and V by 0 bases; bases with no gene match: 4. The CDR3 has 13 amino acids. CDR1 SGDLS and CDR2 YYNGEE come from the germline V gene. This CDR3 reads CASSVVGQWGYTF. The CDR3, as DNA: TGTGCCAGCAGCGTAGTGGGACAGTGGGGCTACACCTTC.

This sequence joins TRBV15 and TRBJ1-2; 7 nucleotides line up with TRBD1. Germline V gene data show CDR1 as LNHNV and CDR2 as YYDKDF (reference sequence). The trim removed 5 bases at V and 4 bases at J, leaving 13 bases unmatched. The CDR3 consists of 16 residues. The DNA for the CDR3 is TGTGCCACCAGCGAGAACAGGGGCCCGAATATCTATGGCTACACCTTC. Its translation is CATSENRGPNIYGYTF.

The genes are TRBV7-3 and TRBJ1-1; 7 bases align to TRBD1. CDR3 length: 14 amino acids. The germline gives CDR1 SGHTA, CDR2 FQGTGA. V shed 5 bases and J 1 base; nucleotides not matched to a gene: 4. CDR3 loop: CASSRQGPNTEAFF. As DNA, the CDR3 is TGTGCCAGCAGCCGACAGGGCCCGAACACTGAAGCTTTCTTT.

V gene TRBV7-2 combines with J gene TRBJ1-5; D gene uncertain. Per the germline V gene, CDR1 is SGHTA and CDR2 is FQGNSA. Trimming removed 3 bases at V and 4 bases at J, with 16 bases between. The CDR3 runs to 16 residues. The CDR3 here is CASSFTAAVYNQPQHF. The CDR3 DNA is TGTGCCAGCAGCTTTACAGCGGCAGTTTATAATCAGCCCCAGCATTTT.

Remarks on this clone: A junction boundary mismatches the germline segment, possibly from a read error. The rearrangement uses TRBV7-7 and TRBJ2-5, with 10 bases fitting TRBD2. The CDR3 loop spans 16 amino acids. Germline CDR1 and CDR2: SSHAT and FNYEAQ (reference sequence). The CDR3 here is CASSLGSGGHQETQYF. The DNA for the CDR3 is TGTGCTAGCAGCTTGGGTAGCGGGGGGCACCAAGAGACCCAGTACTTC.

This chain uses TRBV14 with TRBJ2-2; 7 nucleotides match TRBD1. This CDR3 is built from 13 residues. Germline CDR1 SGHDN, CDR2 FVKESK. V was clipped by 1 base and J by 8 bases; unmatched bases: 1. In nucleotides, the CDR3 is TGTGCCAGCAGCCAAGGGGGACAGGGGGAGCTGTTTTTT. Protein: CASSQGGQGELFF.

The rearrangement links TRBV18 to TRBJ1-2; a weak D match, TRBD1 (5 bases). This CDR3 spans 15 amino acids. V lost 2 bases, J lost 4 bases, and 14 bases lay in between. Germline V lookup: CDR1 KGHSH, CDR2 LQKENI. CDR3 protein: CASSPTGTALYGYTF. The CDR3 DNA is TGTGCCAGCTCACCAACAGGAACAGCTCTCTATGGCTACACCTTC.

The chain carries TRBV11-3 and TRBJ2-3; D perhaps matches TRBD1 (5 bases). Trimming left V 5 bases short and J 8 bases short, with 14 bases between. Germline V lookup: CDR1 SGHNT, CDR2 YENEEA. This CDR3 is 13 amino acids long. CDR3 nucleotides: TGTGCCAGCAGCGACGCGGTAAGGGGTACGCAGTATTTT. Translation gives CASSDAVRGTQYF.

The genes are TRBV10-3 and TRBJ1-2, with D perhaps matching TRBD1 (5 bases). The CDR3 loop spans 14 amino acids. Trimming removed 1 base from V and 7 bases from J, with 13 bases in between. CDR1 and CDR2 from the germline V gene are ENHRY and SYGVKD. The CDR3 region has the DNA TGTGCCATCAGTGAGTATAGCCAGGGCGTTGGCTACACCTTC. Protein product: CAISEYSQGVGYTF.

Only one count was recorded for this clone. The V call is TRBV25-1, the J call TRBJ1-1; 7 bases agree with TRBD1. From germline, CDR1 is MGHDK and CDR2 SYGVNS. This CDR3 spans 15 amino acids. The V and J ends lost 5 bases and 2 bases, in that order; junction bases with no gene match: 8. The CDR3 DNA reads as TGTGCCAGCAGTCCCGGGACAGTAATAAACACTGAAGCTTTCTTT. Protein product: CASSPGTVINTEAFF.

The gene calls are TRBV10-2 and TRBJ2-5; D is undetermined. Germline V lookup: CDR1 WSHSY, CDR2 SAAADI. The V end was cut by 5 bases, the J end by 5 bases, with 9 bases between. This CDR3 spans 12 amino acids. Here the CDR3 DNA reads TGCGCCAGCAGTCCCACCAGGGAGACCCAGTACTTC. As protein: CASSPTRETQYF.

The rearrangement uses TRBV6-6 and TRBJ1-1; D unresolved. V dropped 2 bases and J dropped 7 bases, with 14 bases sitting between them. Germline CDR1 reads MNHNY; CDR2 reads SVGAGI (reference sequence). The CDR3 totals 14 residues. In DNA form, the CDR3 reads TGTGCCAGCAGTTACGCTTCCGGGATTGGTGAAGCTTTCTTT. Translation gives CASSYASGIGEAFF.

This clone was recorded only once. The chain is built from TRBV7-3 and TRBJ2-1; TRBD1 matches 7 bases. The CDR3 consists of 12 residues. Germline assignment: CDR1 SGHTA and CDR2 FQGTGA. With 8 bases clipped from V and 8 bases from J, the junction kept 6 bases outside the gene matches. CDR3 bases: TGTGCCAGCGGTCAGGGGGTGGATGAGCAGTTCTTC. Protein product: CASGQGVDEQFF.

V and J are TRBV27 and TRBJ2-3, with 7 bases lining up with TRBD2. CDR1 MNHEY and CDR2 SMNVEV come from the germline V gene (reference sequence). The CDR3 totals 16 residues. Trimming removed 6 bases from V and 2 bases from J; junction bases left unmatched: 11. The CDR3 spells CASSIGAGDPTDTQYF. The CDR3 DNA reads TGTGCCAGCAGCATCGGGGCGGGGGACCCCACAGATACGCAGTATTTT.

Regarding this clone: This specimen includes other DNA sequences encoding the same CDR3. This chain links TRBV9 with TRBJ2-7, with 8 bases matching TRBD2. The CDR3 covers 15 residues. V lost 0 bases, J lost 3 bases, and 5 bases stayed unmatched. Germline CDR1 SGDLS, CDR2 YYNGEE. The chain's CDR3 is CASSVGRGGNYEQYF. The CDR3 DNA is TGTGCCAGCAGCGTAGGCCGGGGGGGAAACTACGAGCAGTACTTC.

V is TRBV9 and J is TRBJ2-3, with 8 bases lining up with TRBD1. J lost 6 bases, V lost 2 bases, and 5 bases had no gene match. Per the germline V gene, CDR1 is SGDLS and CDR2 is YYNGEE. This CDR3 comprises 14 residues. CDR3 loop: CASSVSGGSDTQYF. DNA of the CDR3: TGTGCCAGCAGCGTTTCAGGGGGCTCCGATACGCAGTATTTT.

The chain is built from TRBV29-1 and TRBJ1-2; 11 positions agree with TRBD1. CDR3 length: 14 residues. V was clipped by 3 bases and J by 2 bases; unmatched bases: 2. Germline V lookup: CDR1 SQVTM, CDR2 ANQGSEA. The CDR3 here is CSVDRTGGNYGYTF. In DNA form, the CDR3 reads TGCAGCGTTGACAGGACAGGGGGCAACTATGGCTACACCTTC.

This clone has more than one count but fewer than ten. This chain links TRBV5-6 with TRBJ1-1; 8 nucleotides line up with TRBD1. V shed 6 bases and J 7 bases; nucleotides not matched to a gene: 11. CDR1 is SGHDT and CDR2 is YYEEEE in the germline V gene. The CDR3 runs 14 residues. CDR3 in DNA: TGTGCCAGCACGCTAACAGGGGGGGTGGGTGAAGCTTTCTTT. Translating it yields CASTLTGGVGEAFF.